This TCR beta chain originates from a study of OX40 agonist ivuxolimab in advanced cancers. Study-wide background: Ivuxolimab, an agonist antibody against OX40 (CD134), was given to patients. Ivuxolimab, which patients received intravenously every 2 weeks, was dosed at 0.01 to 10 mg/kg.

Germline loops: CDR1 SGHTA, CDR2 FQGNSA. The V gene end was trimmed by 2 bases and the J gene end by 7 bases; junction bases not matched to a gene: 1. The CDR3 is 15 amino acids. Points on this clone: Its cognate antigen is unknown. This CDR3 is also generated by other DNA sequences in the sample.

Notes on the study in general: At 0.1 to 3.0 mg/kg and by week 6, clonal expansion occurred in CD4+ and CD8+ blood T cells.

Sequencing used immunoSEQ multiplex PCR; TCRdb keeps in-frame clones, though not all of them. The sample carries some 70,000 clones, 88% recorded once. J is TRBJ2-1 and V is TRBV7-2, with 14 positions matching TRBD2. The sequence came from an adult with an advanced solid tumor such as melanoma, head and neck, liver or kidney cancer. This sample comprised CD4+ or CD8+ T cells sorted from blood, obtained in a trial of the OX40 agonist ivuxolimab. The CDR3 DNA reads TGTGCCAGCAGCTTAAGGACTAGCGGGAGGAATGAGCAGTTCTTC. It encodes CASSLRTSGRNEQFF.